This T cell receptor beta chain was retrieved from a study of blood T cell repertoires in COVID-19. Overall study: The United States, Italy and Spain were the sources of the acute and convalescent COVID-19 samples.

TCRdb keeps only in-frame clones here, not all; method: immunoSEQ multiplex PCR. This sample has around 130,000 clones, with approximately 84% found just once. Germline values: CDR1 KGHSH, CDR2 LQKENI. CDR3 length: 13 amino acids. V was pared by 6 bases and J by 14 bases, with 10 bases of the junction left unmatched. V and J are TRBV18 and TRBJ1-2; 12 positions agree with TRBD1. What was sequenced was peripheral blood. This clonotype was sampled from a man aged 55-75 years with acute or convalescent COVID-19. The CDR3 DNA reads TGTGCCAGCTCTCCTATGGGACAGGGGGCTTGGACCTTC. Encoded protein: CASSPMGQGAWTF.